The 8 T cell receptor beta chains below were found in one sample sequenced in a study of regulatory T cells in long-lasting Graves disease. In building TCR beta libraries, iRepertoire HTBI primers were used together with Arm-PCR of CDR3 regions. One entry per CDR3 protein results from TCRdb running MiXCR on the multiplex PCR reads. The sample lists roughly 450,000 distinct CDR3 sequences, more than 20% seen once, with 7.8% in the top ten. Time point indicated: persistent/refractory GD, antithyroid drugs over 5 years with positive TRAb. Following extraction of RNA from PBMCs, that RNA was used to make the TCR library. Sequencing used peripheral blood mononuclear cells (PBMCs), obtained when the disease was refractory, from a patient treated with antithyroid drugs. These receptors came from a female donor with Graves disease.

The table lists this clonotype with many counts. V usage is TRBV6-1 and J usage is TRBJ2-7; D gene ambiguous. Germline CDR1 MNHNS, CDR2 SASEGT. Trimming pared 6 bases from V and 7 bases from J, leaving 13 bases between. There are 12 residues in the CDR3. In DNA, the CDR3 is TGTGCCAGCAGGGTGACGGCTTTGGAGCAGTACTTC. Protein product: CASRVTALEQYF.

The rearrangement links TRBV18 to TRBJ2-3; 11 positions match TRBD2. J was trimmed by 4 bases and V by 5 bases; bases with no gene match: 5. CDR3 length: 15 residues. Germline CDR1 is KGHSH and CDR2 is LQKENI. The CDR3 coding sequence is TGTGCCAGCTCATTTAGCGGGAGGGCCTCAGATACGCAGTATTTT. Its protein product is CASSFSGRASDTQYF.

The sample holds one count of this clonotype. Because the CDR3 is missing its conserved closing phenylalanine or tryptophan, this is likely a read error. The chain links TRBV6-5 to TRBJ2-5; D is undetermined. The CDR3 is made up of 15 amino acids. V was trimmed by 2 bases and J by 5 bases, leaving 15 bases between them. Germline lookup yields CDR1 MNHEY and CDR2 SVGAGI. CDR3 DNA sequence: TGTGCCAGCAGTTACGGCCTGGCTGCGCGGGAGACCCAGTACCTC. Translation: CASSYGLAARETQYL.

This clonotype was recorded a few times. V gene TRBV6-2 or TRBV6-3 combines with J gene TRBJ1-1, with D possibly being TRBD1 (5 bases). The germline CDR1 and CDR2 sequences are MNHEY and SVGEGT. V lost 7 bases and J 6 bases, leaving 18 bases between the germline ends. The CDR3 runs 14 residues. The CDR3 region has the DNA TGTGCCAGCATTAAAGTTGGGGCCGCCTCTGAAGCTTTCTTT. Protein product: CASIKVGAASEAFF.

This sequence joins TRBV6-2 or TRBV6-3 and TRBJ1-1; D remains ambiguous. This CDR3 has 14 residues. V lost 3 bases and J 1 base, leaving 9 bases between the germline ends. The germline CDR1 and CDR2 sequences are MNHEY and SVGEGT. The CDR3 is CASSYWDKNTEAFF. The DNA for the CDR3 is TGTGCCAGCAGTTATTGGGATAAGAACACTGAAGCTTTCTTT.

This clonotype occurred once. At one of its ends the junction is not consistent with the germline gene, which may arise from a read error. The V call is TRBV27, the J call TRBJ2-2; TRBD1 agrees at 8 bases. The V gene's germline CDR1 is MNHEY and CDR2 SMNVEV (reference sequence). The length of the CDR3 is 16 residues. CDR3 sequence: CASSWARGLGTGGLFF. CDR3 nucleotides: TGTGCCAGCAGTTGGGCCAGGGGGCTAGGAACCGGGGGGCTGTTTTTT.

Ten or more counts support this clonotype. For the CDR3, the DNA is TGTGCCAGTAGTGCCCCGGGTTACACTGAAGCTTTCTTT. It specifies CASSAPGYTEAFF. The chain joins TRBV19 to TRBJ1-1; D is undetermined. V lost 5 bases and J 3 bases, leaving 10 bases between the germline ends. CDR3 length: 13 amino acids. In germline, CDR1 is LNHDA, CDR2 SQIVND (reference sequence). Supplemented by reference TRBV19 and TRBJ1-1, the full variable domain reads DGGITQSPKYLFRKEGQNVTLSCEQNLNHDAMYWYRQDPGQGLRLIYYSQIVNDFQKGDIAEGYSVSREKKESFPLTVTSAQKNPTAFYLCASSAPGYTEAFFGQGTRLTVV.

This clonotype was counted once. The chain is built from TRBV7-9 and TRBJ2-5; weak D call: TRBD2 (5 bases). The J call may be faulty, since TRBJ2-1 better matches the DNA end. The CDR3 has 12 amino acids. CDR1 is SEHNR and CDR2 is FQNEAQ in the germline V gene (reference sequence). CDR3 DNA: TGTGCCAGCAGCCGGGAAAGTGGTGAGCAGTTCTTC. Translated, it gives CASSRESGEQFF.